Detailed here is one T cell receptor (beta chain). Its matching antigen is unknown. The sample belongs to a study of CD8 T cells in Susac syndrome. Findings and caveats of the study: The study acknowledged a relatively small number of individuals in its TCR sequencing and HLA analysis.

With random hexamers, reverse transcription was performed on about 0.5 to 1 ug of RNA. The immunoSEQ assay covered 54 Vbeta and 13 Jbeta segments for CDR3. TCRdb ran MiXCR on the immunoSEQ multiplex PCR reads and lists one entry per CDR3 protein. The sample lists about 150,000 distinct CDR3 sequences, around 95% occurring once. High-throughput TCR beta sequencing covered peripheral CD8+ and CD4+ T cells. FACS was used to enrich TEMRA cells, whereas the CD8+ and CD4+ T cells were obtained by negative isolation. CDR3 length: 17 residues. Trimming cost V 6 bases and J 4 bases, with 24 bases left between them.

This sequence was found in a human donor with multiple sclerosis. Sequenced material: CD8+ T cells from PBMCs. V usage is TRBV12-3 or TRBV12-4 and J usage is TRBJ2-5; D unclear. CDR3 DNA sequence: TGTGCCAGCAGCCCAGTCGATTTGGCGCCGAAGGGAGAGACCCAGTACTTC. It translates to CASSPVDLAPKGETQYF.